This is a list of T cell receptor beta chains from one sample in a study of tumor-infiltrating lymphocytes in localized non-small cell lung cancer. TCRdb's copy holds only in-frame clones and misses some; the assay was immunoSEQ multiplex PCR. The sample lists approximately 13,000 clones, 79% occurring once. Source material: lung tumor tissue. The receptors shown here come from a human donor with non-small cell lung cancer. Each CDR3 is given with its conserved first and last residue. Fields, in order: CDR3 protein, CDR3 DNA, V gene, clone size, J gene, D gene. A D gene is named only where the DNA matches it firmly. Expanded clones are given a class, and other clones once, few, many or no size at all.

cdr3_aa: CASSYRDGSYEQYF
cdr3_nt: TGTGCCAGCAGTTACAGGGACGGGTCCTACGAGCAGTACTTC
v_call: TRBV6-5
clone_size: -
j_call: TRBJ2-7
d_call: -

cdr3_aa: CASSPVAGAYEQYF
cdr3_nt: TGTGCCAGCAGCCCAGTAGCGGGAGCTTACGAGCAGTACTTC
v_call: TRBV14
clone_size: medium-sized
j_call: TRBJ2-7
d_call: TRBD2

cdr3_aa: CASSLGQGAFEKLFF
cdr3_nt: TGCGCCAGCAGCCTAGGACAGGGGGCGTTTGAAAAACTGTTTTTT
v_call: TRBV5-1
clone_size: -
j_call: TRBJ1-4
d_call: TRBD1

cdr3_aa: CASSLVGGDGQYF
cdr3_nt: TGTGCCAGCAGCTTAGTTGGGGGTGATGGGCAGTACTTC
v_call: TRBV13
clone_size: once
j_call: TRBJ2-7
d_call: -

cdr3_aa: CASSLVRQGPESPLHF
cdr3_nt: TGTGCCAGCAGCTTGGTTCGCCAGGGACCGGAGTCACCCCTCCACTTT
v_call: TRBV5-6
clone_size: -
j_call: TRBJ1-6
d_call: -

cdr3_aa: CASSLRDSYQPQHF
cdr3_nt: TGTGCCAGCAGTTTACGGGACAGCTATCAGCCCCAGCATTTT
v_call: TRBV6-5
clone_size: -
j_call: TRBJ1-5
d_call: TRBD1

cdr3_aa: CASSYRDRNYGYTF
cdr3_nt: TGTGCCAGCAGCTACCGGGACAGGAACTATGGCTACACCTTC
v_call: TRBV5-4
clone_size: -
j_call: TRBJ1-2
d_call: TRBD1

cdr3_aa: CASSLSNRQVRQYF
cdr3_nt: TGTGCCAGCAGTTTATCGAACCGACAGGTGCGGCAGTACTTC
v_call: TRBV27
clone_size: -
j_call: TRBJ2-7
d_call: -

cdr3_aa: CASSPRSGDYEQYF
cdr3_nt: TGTGCCAGCAGCCCACGTTCGGGGGACTACGAGCAGTACTTC
v_call: TRBV9
clone_size: -
j_call: TRBJ2-7
d_call: -

cdr3_aa: CASSLLPGQLFYEQYF
cdr3_nt: TGTGCCAGCAGTTTACTCCCGGGACAGCTTTTCTACGAGCAGTACTTC
v_call: TRBV27
clone_size: -
j_call: TRBJ2-7
d_call: TRBD1

cdr3_aa: CASRGQVSYNEQFF
cdr3_nt: TGCGCCAGCAGGGGCCAGGTCTCCTACAATGAGCAGTTCTTC
v_call: TRBV23-1
clone_size: -
j_call: TRBJ2-1
d_call: -

cdr3_aa: CAWDRGLAGELFF
cdr3_nt: TGTGCCTGGGACAGGGGGCTTGCCGGGGAGCTGTTTTTT
v_call: TRBV30
clone_size: -
j_call: TRBJ2-2
d_call: TRBD1

cdr3_aa: CASQGRNEKLFF
cdr3_nt: TGTGCCTCGCAGGGGAGGAATGAAAAACTGTTTTTT
v_call: TRBV30
clone_size: -
j_call: TRBJ1-4
d_call: -

cdr3_aa: CASSSPMKAHYGYTF
cdr3_nt: TGTGCCAGCAGTTCCCCAATGAAGGCTCACTATGGCTACACCTTC
v_call: TRBV28
clone_size: -
j_call: TRBJ1-2
d_call: -

cdr3_aa: CSVGRTTGHTEAFF
cdr3_nt: TGCAGCGTGGGGCGAACGACAGGGCATACTGAAGCTTTCTTT
v_call: TRBV29-1
clone_size: once
j_call: TRBJ1-1
d_call: TRBD1

cdr3_aa: CASSQGGSGYTF
cdr3_nt: TGTGCCAGCAGCCAGGGAGGCTCTGGCTACACCTTC
v_call: TRBV5-6
clone_size: -
j_call: TRBJ1-2
d_call: -

cdr3_aa: CASSFQGPNTEAFF
cdr3_nt: TGCGCCAGCAGCTTTCAGGGCCCGAACACTGAAGCTTTCTTT
v_call: TRBV5-1
clone_size: -
j_call: TRBJ1-1
d_call: -

cdr3_aa: CASSPGDRGYGYTF
cdr3_nt: TGTGCCAGCAGCCCTGGGGACAGGGGCTATGGCTACACCTTC
v_call: TRBV7-2
clone_size: -
j_call: TRBJ1-2
d_call: TRBD1

cdr3_aa: CASSDWRDRVGYTF
cdr3_nt: TGTGCCAGCAGTGACTGGCGGGATAGGGTCGGCTACACCTTC
v_call: TRBV6-4
clone_size: few
j_call: TRBJ1-2
d_call: -

cdr3_aa: CASSQVRGANEKLFF
cdr3_nt: TGTGCCAGCAGCCAAGTCCGGGGTGCTAATGAAAAACTGTTTTTT
v_call: TRBV14
clone_size: -
j_call: TRBJ1-4
d_call: -

cdr3_aa: CASSFPGQGGDEQYF
cdr3_nt: TGTGCCAGCAGTTTCCCGGGACAGGGAGGAGACGAGCAGTACTTC
v_call: TRBV28
clone_size: -
j_call: TRBJ2-7
d_call: TRBD1

cdr3_aa: CSAAQRNEQFF
cdr3_nt: TGCAGTGCCGCCCAGAGGAATGAGCAGTTCTTC
v_call: TRBV20-1
clone_size: -
j_call: TRBJ2-1
d_call: -

cdr3_aa: CAWRFAGQVISGNTIYF
cdr3_nt: TGTGCCTGGAGATTTGCGGGACAGGTTATCTCTGGAAACACCATATATTTT
v_call: TRBV30
clone_size: -
j_call: TRBJ1-3
d_call: TRBD1

cdr3_aa: CASSPEAPGANYGYTF
cdr3_nt: TGTGCCAGCTCACCGGAGGCACCGGGGGCTAACTATGGCTACACCTTC
v_call: TRBV18
clone_size: -
j_call: TRBJ1-2
d_call: -

cdr3_aa: CASSFFVFGRELFF
cdr3_nt: TGCGCCAGCAGCTTTTTTGTGTTTGGAAGGGAGCTGTTTTTT
v_call: TRBV5-1
clone_size: -
j_call: TRBJ2-2
d_call: -

cdr3_aa: CAWSVRLASSYEQYF
cdr3_nt: TGTGCCTGGAGTGTAAGACTAGCGTCGTCCTACGAGCAGTACTTC
v_call: TRBV30
clone_size: -
j_call: TRBJ2-7
d_call: TRBD2

cdr3_aa: CAISLTSREQYF
cdr3_nt: TGTGCCATCAGCCTGACTTCTCGCGAGCAGTACTTC
v_call: TRBV10-3
clone_size: once
j_call: TRBJ2-7
d_call: -

cdr3_aa: CASSSVRGYIQYF
cdr3_nt: TGTGCCAGCAGCTCGGTCAGGGGGTACATTCAGTACTTC
v_call: TRBV7-2
clone_size: -
j_call: TRBJ2-4
d_call: TRBD1

cdr3_aa: CASSPEAATGNTIYF
cdr3_nt: TGTGCCAGCAGCCCTGAAGCTGCCACTGGAAACACCATATATTTT
v_call: TRBV7-2
clone_size: -
j_call: TRBJ1-3
d_call: -

cdr3_aa: CASSYSGLDYGYTF
cdr3_nt: TGTGCCAGCAGTTACTCGGGACTCGATTATGGCTACACCTTC
v_call: TRBV6-6
clone_size: -
j_call: TRBJ1-2
d_call: -

cdr3_aa: CASSPRGNTIYF
cdr3_nt: TGTGCCAGCAGCCCCCGGGGGAACACCATATATTTT
v_call: TRBV7-8
clone_size: -
j_call: TRBJ1-3
d_call: -

cdr3_aa: CSAGGNEQFF
cdr3_nt: TGCAGTGCTGGGGGGAATGAGCAGTTCTTC
v_call: TRBV20-1
clone_size: -
j_call: TRBJ2-1
d_call: -

cdr3_aa: CAISGEGAGYGYTF
cdr3_nt: TGTGCCATCAGTGGGGAAGGGGCCGGCTATGGCTACACCTTC
v_call: TRBV10-3
clone_size: -
j_call: TRBJ1-2
d_call: -

cdr3_aa: CASRRDTNTEAFF
cdr3_nt: TGCGCCAGCAGACGTGACACAAACACTGAAGCTTTCTTT
v_call: TRBV5-1
clone_size: -
j_call: TRBJ1-1
d_call: -

cdr3_aa: CASSPEGRGTGANVLTF
cdr3_nt: TGTGCCAGCAGCCCTGAGGGCAGGGGGACCGGGGCCAACGTCCTGACTTTC
v_call: TRBV9
clone_size: -
j_call: TRBJ2-6
d_call: TRBD1

cdr3_aa: CASSVGQGENEQYF
cdr3_nt: TGTGCCAGCAGCGTGGGACAGGGAGAGAACGAGCAGTACTTC
v_call: TRBV9
clone_size: -
j_call: TRBJ2-7
d_call: TRBD1

cdr3_aa: CASSHDGQGGETQYF
cdr3_nt: TGCGCCAGCAGCCACGACGGACAGGGTGGAGAGACCCAGTACTTC
v_call: TRBV5-1
clone_size: -
j_call: TRBJ2-5
d_call: TRBD1

cdr3_aa: CASSLGDSNEQFF
cdr3_nt: TGCGCCAGCAGCTTGGGGGACAGTAATGAGCAGTTCTTC
v_call: TRBV5-1
clone_size: -
j_call: TRBJ2-1
d_call: TRBD1

cdr3_aa: CASSQEAVLMNTEAFF
cdr3_nt: TGTGCCAGCAGCCAAGAGGCAGTACTAATGAACACTGAAGCTTTCTTT
v_call: TRBV4-2
clone_size: -
j_call: TRBJ1-1
d_call: -

cdr3_aa: CASRLGGGYTF
cdr3_nt: TGTGCCAGCAGACTTGGTGGGGGCTACACCTTC
v_call: TRBV28
clone_size: -
j_call: TRBJ1-2
d_call: -

cdr3_aa: CASSFREFGYNSPLHF
cdr3_nt: TGTGCCAGCAGCTTCCGAGAATTTGGCTATAATTCACCCCTCCACTTT
v_call: TRBV5-6
clone_size: -
j_call: TRBJ1-6
d_call: -